The entry that follows covers one T cell receptor beta chain sequence. Its antigen is still unknown. PCR was performed using 60 Vbeta and 13 Jbeta primers. Sequencing used immunoSEQ multiplex PCR; TCRdb keeps in-frame clones, though not all of them. The sample has under 150,000 clones, 70% to 80% seen once. This record belongs to a study of cytomegalovirus exposure and HLA in healthy donors. Study-wide context: Samples from HLA-typed donors yielded around 85 million unique TCRs in an early data release.

Study-level results: A previous analysis found most TCR beta V segments productive roughly 87% or roughly 30% of the time. Researchers reported in a later analysis that a missense DCLRE1C variant was tied to TCR beta V- and J-gene trimming.

V lost 3 bases and J lost 0, with 9 bases in between. Germline V gives CDR1 SEHNR, CDR2 FQNEAQ (reference sequence). The CDR3 contains 14 residues. The chain recombines TRBV7-9 with TRBJ2-7; a weak D match, TRBD1 (6 bases). The source is a woman aged 40 to 50 in good health and CMV-seropositive. Sequenced input: PBMCs. The CDR3 nucleotides read TGTGCCAGCAGCTTCGGGACATCCTCCTACGAGCAGTACTTC. Its protein is CASSFGTSSYEQYF. Full variable domain (missing parts from reference TRBV7-9 and TRBJ2-7): DTGVSQNPRHKITKRGQNVTFRCDPISEHNRLYWYRQTLGQGPEFLTYFQNEAQLEKSRLLSDRFSAERPKGSFSTLEIQRTEQGDSAMYLCASSFGTSSYEQYFGPGTRLTVT.